This record looks at one T cell receptor (beta chain) sequence and its context. Unmatched junction bases numbered 4, after V lost 0 bases and J lost 7 bases. The germline V gene has CDR1 SGHVS and CDR2 FQNEAQ. This CDR3 region has 15 residues. How the authors handled the data: Nucleated cell counts were estimated from reference gene primer amplification. Produced via immunoSEQ multiplex PCR; TCRdb's table is partial and in-frame only. V and J calls and clone size are given by that table; D and trimming were obtained from the DNA. The table lists just over 150,000 clones, around 80% of them singletons. The sample belongs to a study of blood T cell repertoires in COVID-19. Study-wide background: T cells, B-cell-depleted T cells, or PBMCs supplied cDNA or gDNA.

This receptor was taken from a woman aged 80 or older with acute or convalescent COVID-19. The sequencing sample was made of peripheral blood. The rearrangement joins TRBV7-8 to TRBJ2-1, with 9 positions matching TRBD1. The CDR3 loop is CASSLARDRANEQFF. CDR3 DNA: TGTGCCAGCAGCTTAGCACGGGACAGGGCAAATGAGCAGTTCTTC.